This T cell receptor beta chain emerged from a study of shared clonotypes between healthy human individuals. Turning to the study itself: The study used three CD4 naive, three CD4 memory, two CD8 naive and one CD8 memory plate per donor.

The CDR3 is 14 amino acids. Germline trimming cut 7 bases from V and 7 bases from J; bases unmatched to any gene: 11. The germline CDR1 and CDR2 sequences are ENHRY and SYGVKD. The data were produced by immunoSEQ multiplex PCR, yet TCRdb's version contains in-frame clones alone and is incomplete. The sample records 850,000 to 1,200,000 clones, about 75% being singletons. This rearrangement joins TRBV10-3 to TRBJ2-7; 9 positions agree with TRBD2. The specimen was memory CD4+ T cells sorted from blood. Stated subset: CD45RA-negative fraction. The source is a man aged 18 to 30 in good health. In DNA, the CDR3 is TGTGCCATCACCGCGCGGGGGGGTCAAGGAGAGCAGTACTTC. Translating it yields CAITARGGQGEQYF.